The present T cell receptor (beta chain) was sequenced within a study of Graves' ophthalmopathy and Graves' hyperthyroidism. RNA transcripts were the source from which TCR beta CDR3 regions were amplified. Second-round multiplex PCR came after first-round RT-PCR with HTBI primers. TCRdb itself ran the multiplex PCR reads through MiXCR, one entry per CDR3 protein. The table includes about half a million distinct CDR3 sequences, around an eighth detected once. This CDR3 comprises 14 residues. The germline V gene encodes CDR1 MNHNS and CDR2 SASEGT. J gave up 5 bases and V 6 bases, and 8 bases lay outside the gene matches. This clonotype was detected only once.

This chain uses TRBV6-1 with TRBJ1-2; TRBD1 aligns across 8 bases. The TCR comes from a woman in her 30s with Graves' ophthalmopathy. The source material was blood. The CDR3 region is CASSDRQGMYGYTF. CDR3 in DNA: TGTGCCAGCAGCGATAGACAGGGGATGTATGGCTACACCTTC.